This entry lists 3 T cell receptor beta chains sequenced from one sample in a study of T cells in Graves' hyperthyroidism and ophthalmopathy. Template material for amplifying TCR beta CDR3 regions consisted of RNA transcripts. The TCR CDR3 was amplified in a first-round RT-PCR using the HTBI primer set. MiXCR, applied by TCRdb to the multiplex PCR reads, yields one record per CDR3 protein. The sample comprises around 600,000 distinct CDR3 sequences, about 14% of which are singletons, and approximately 12% rests with the top ten. The sample was blood. The receptors here all came from a woman aged 45-59 years with Graves' ophthalmopathy.

This clonotype has just a few counts. This chain uses TRBV20-1 with TRBJ2-2, with 8 nucleotides matching TRBD2. This CDR3 comprises 16 residues. The V gene end was trimmed by 0 bases and the J gene end by 1 base; junction bases not matched to a gene: 4. The germline V gene has CDR1 DFQATT and CDR2 SNEGSKA (reference sequence). The DNA for the CDR3 is TGCAGTGCTAGAGACGGGGGGGACCTGAACACCGGGGAGCTGTTTTTT. It encodes CSARDGGDLNTGELFF.

This clonotype has a count of ten or more. The V and J genes are TRBV4-3 and TRBJ2-7; 8 nucleotides match TRBD2. CDR3 size: 15 residues. From germline, CDR1 is LGHNA and CDR2 YSLEER. V lost 0 bases and J lost 3; bases outside the gene matches: 4. DNA of the CDR3: TGCGCCAGCAGCCAAGATCTTAGCGGGGTCTACGAGCAGTACTTC. Translated, it gives CASSQDLSGVYEQYF.

This chain links TRBV7-2 with TRBJ2-2; maybe TRBD2 (5 bases). V lost 2 bases, J lost 5 bases, and 6 bases lay in between. The CDR3 runs to 13 residues. Per the germline V gene, CDR1 is SGHTA and CDR2 is FQGNSA. In DNA form, the CDR3 reads TGTGCCAGCAGCTTATGGGAGACCGGGGAGCTGTTTTTT. Translating it yields CASSLWETGELFF.